This is a list of T cell receptor beta chains from one sample in a study of blood T cell repertoires in COVID-19. Generated by immunoSEQ multiplex PCR, the TCRdb table keeps only in-frame clones and is missing some. The sample includes around 95,000 clones, about 90% of them seen just once. Sequenced sample: peripheral blood. The receptors originated from a man aged 25-40 years in a cohort sampled during active COVID-19. The CDR3 runs from the conserved cysteine through the conserved F or W. A D gene is named only where the DNA matches it firmly. Not every row has a clone size; where given, it reads once, few, many or a size class.

size: -; J: TRBJ1-4; D: TRBD1; V: TRBV4-1; CDR3: CASSPPGPDRVREKLFF; DNA: TGCGCCAGCAGCCCTCCTGGCCCCGACAGGGTGAGGGAAAAACTGTTTTTT
size: few; J: TRBJ1-5; D: -; V: TRBV5-5; CDR3: CASSWLVYQPQHF; DNA: TGTGCCAGCAGCTGGCTAGTCTATCAGCCCCAGCATTTT
size: -; J: TRBJ2-2; D: TRBD1; V: TRBV6-1; CDR3: CASSGIGTVIVGELFF; DNA: TGTGCCAGCAGTGGGATCGGGACAGTGATTGTGGGGGAGCTGTTTTTT
size: -; J: TRBJ2-3; D: TRBD1; V: TRBV19; CDR3: CASSLGQGADTQYF; DNA: TGTGCCAGTAGTCTCGGACAGGGTGCAGATACGCAGTATTTT
size: -; J: TRBJ2-5; D: TRBD1; V: TRBV5-6; CDR3: CASSLWQGVKETQYF; DNA: TGTGCCAGCAGCTTATGGCAGGGGGTGAAGGAGACCCAGTACTTC
size: -; J: TRBJ2-6; D: -; V: TRBV3-1/TRBV3-2; CDR3: CASSQGPGNSGANVLTF; DNA: TGTGCCAGCAGCCAAGGTCCAGGGAACTCTGGGGCCAACGTCCTGACTTTC
size: -; J: TRBJ1-2; D: -; V: TRBV24-1; CDR3: CATSDLDSGYTF; DNA: TGTGCCACCAGTGATTTGGACAGTGGCTACACCTTC
size: -; J: TRBJ1-3; D: -; V: TRBV30; CDR3: CAWTERNTIYF; DNA: TGTGCCTGGACAGAGAGGAACACCATATATTTT
size: -; J: TRBJ2-7; D: -; V: TRBV10-3; CDR3: CAISESRSGTYEQYF; DNA: TGTGCCATCAGTGAGTCGAGATCAGGGACCTACGAGCAGTACTTC
size: -; J: TRBJ2-1; D: -; V: TRBV30; CDR3: CACQRSYNEQFF; DNA: TGTGCTTGCCAGCGGAGTTACAATGAGCAGTTCTTC
size: once; J: TRBJ1-2; D: -; V: TRBV30; CDR3: CAWSSSGLGYTF; DNA: TGTGCCTGGAGTTCCTCAGGTCTGGGCTACACCTTC
size: -; J: TRBJ1-2; D: -; V: TRBV5-4; CDR3: CANTKWGGNGYTF; DNA: TGTGCCAACACCAAATGGGGGGGAAATGGCTACACCTTC
size: -; J: TRBJ1-2; D: -; V: TRBV4-1; CDR3: CASSQDPASEPYYGYTF; DNA: TGCGCCAGCAGCCAAGATCCTGCTTCCGAGCCCTACTATGGCTACACCTTC
size: once; J: TRBJ2-5; D: TRBD2; V: TRBV10-3; CDR3: CAISLTSGGAPTVKETQYF; DNA: TGTGCCATCAGCCTTACTAGCGGGGGGGCCCCTACCGTAAAAGAGACCCAGTACTTC
size: -; J: TRBJ2-3; D: TRBD2; V: TRBV6-2/TRBV6-3; CDR3: CASSYPAPSGRGATSTDTQYF; DNA: TGTGCCAGCAGTTACCCGGCGCCCTCTGGGCGGGGGGCCACTAGCACAGATACGCAGTATTTT
size: -; J: TRBJ1-6; D: TRBD1; V: TRBV2; CDR3: CASVEDRDSPLHF; DNA: TGTGCCAGCGTTGAGGACAGGGATTCACCCCTCCACTTT
size: -; J: TRBJ1-2; D: -; V: TRBV6-6; CDR3: CASSYSLNYGYTF; DNA: TGTGCCAGCAGTTACTCGTTAAATTATGGCTACACCTTC
size: once; J: TRBJ2-1; D: TRBD2; V: TRBV19; CDR3: CASSPGSGRVNEQFF; DNA: TGTGCCAGTAGTCCGGGTTCAGGGAGGGTCAATGAGCAGTTCTTC
size: -; J: TRBJ1-1; D: TRBD1; V: TRBV30; CDR3: CAWSTGQRNTEAFF; DNA: TGTGCCTGGAGTACGGGACAGAGGAACACTGAAGCTTTCTTT
size: -; J: TRBJ1-2; D: -; V: TRBV21-1; CDR3: CASSKEKWDRGRVYGYTF; DNA: TGTGCCAGCAGCAAAGAGAAGTGGGACAGGGGGCGGGTGTATGGCTACACCTTC
size: -; J: TRBJ2-7; D: -; V: TRBV1; CDR3: CTSSDYSSGEYEQYF; DNA: TGCACCAGCAGCGATTACTCTAGCGGGGAATACGAGCAGTACTTC
size: -; J: TRBJ2-3; D: -; V: TRBV3-1/TRBV3-2; CDR3: CASSHLEGDTQYF; DNA: TGTGCCAGCAGCCATCTGGAGGGGGATACGCAGTATTTT
size: few; J: TRBJ1-6; D: -; V: TRBV6-1; CDR3: CASSEEAFSPLHF; DNA: TGTGCCAGCAGTGAAGAAGCGTTTTCACCCCTCCACTTT
size: -; J: TRBJ2-3; D: -; V: TRBV2; CDR3: CASSQKEADTQYF; DNA: TGTGCCAGCAGCCAAAAAGAGGCAGATACGCAGTATTTT
size: few; J: TRBJ2-3; D: TRBD2; V: TRBV3-1/TRBV3-2; CDR3: CASSQETTSGGRPSRTDTQYF; DNA: TGTGCCAGCAGCCAAGAGACCACTAGCGGGGGTCGTCCATCTCGCACAGATACGCAGTATTTT
size: -; J: TRBJ2-1; D: TRBD2; V: TRBV29-1; CDR3: CSVGSGGAAEQFF; DNA: TGCAGCGTTGGGAGCGGGGGGGCCGCTGAGCAGTTCTTC
size: -; J: TRBJ2-4; D: TRBD2; V: TRBV19; CDR3: CASSSLRGGSGKNIQYF; DNA: TGTGCCAGTAGTAGTTTGCGGGGGGGCTCAGGCAAAAACATTCAGTACTTC
size: once; J: TRBJ1-1; D: -; V: TRBV3-1/TRBV3-2; CDR3: CASSPPQGITEAFF; DNA: TGTGCCAGCAGCCCACCCCAGGGAATCACCGAAGCTTTCTTT
size: -; J: TRBJ1-1; D: TRBD1; V: TRBV5-1; CDR3: CASSPWTGGSNTEAFF; DNA: TGCGCCAGCAGCCCATGGACAGGGGGGTCGAACACTGAAGCTTTCTTT
size: once; J: TRBJ1-2; D: -; V: TRBV19; CDR3: CASSIADRPSNYGYTF; DNA: TGTGCCAGTAGTATAGCAGACAGGCCGTCTAACTATGGCTACACCTTC
size: -; J: TRBJ1-2; D: -; V: TRBV3-1/TRBV3-2; CDR3: CASSQESEGNYGYTF; DNA: TGTGCCAGCAGCCAAGAATCTGAGGGTAACTATGGCTACACCTTC
size: -; J: TRBJ2-7; D: -; V: TRBV2; CDR3: CASGLMLYREQYF; DNA: TGTGCCAGCGGCCTGATGCTGTACAGGGAGCAGTACTTC
size: -; J: TRBJ2-1; D: TRBD2; V: TRBV19; CDR3: CASIDGGLAGGRNEQFF; DNA: TGTGCCAGTATCGACGGAGGCCTGGCGGGGGGGCGGAATGAGCAGTTCTTC
size: -; J: TRBJ1-6; D: TRBD1; V: TRBV28; CDR3: CASSRDRGLRPQNSPLHF; DNA: TGTGCCAGCAGTCGAGACAGGGGGCTCCGACCCCAAAATTCACCCCTCCACTTT
size: -; J: TRBJ1-6; D: -; V: TRBV30; CDR3: CAWGQNNSPLHF; DNA: TGTGCCTGGGGACAGAATAACAGCCCCCTCCACTTT
size: -; J: TRBJ2-7; D: TRBD1; V: TRBV28; CDR3: CASSYGQGSSYEQYF; DNA: TGTGCCAGCAGTTACGGACAGGGGAGCTCCTACGAGCAGTACTTC
size: -; J: TRBJ2-3; D: TRBD2; V: TRBV27; CDR3: CASSLRLAGTDTQYF; DNA: TGTGCCAGCAGTTTGAGACTAGCGGGCACAGATACGCAGTATTTT
size: -; J: TRBJ1-2; D: -; V: TRBV27; CDR3: CASSLSFQINAYGYTF; DNA: TGTGCCAGCAGTTTATCGTTTCAGATTAATGCCTATGGCTACACCTTC
size: -; J: TRBJ2-1; D: -; V: TRBV29-1; CDR3: CSVEGQGSYNEQFF; DNA: TGCAGCGTTGAGGGGCAGGGCTCCTACAATGAGCAGTTCTTC
size: -; J: TRBJ2-5; D: -; V: TRBV5-1; CDR3: CASSHAGSQETQYF; DNA: TGCGCCAGCAGCCACGCCGGGTCCCAAGAGACCCAGTACTTC
size: -; J: TRBJ1-2; D: -; V: TRBV11-2; CDR3: CASSATAYGYTF; DNA: TGTGCCAGCAGCGCGACAGCCTATGGCTACACCTTC
size: -; J: TRBJ1-3; D: -; V: TRBV4-3; CDR3: CASSQDSGTFSGNTIYF; DNA: TGCGCCAGCAGCCAAGATAGCGGGACCTTCTCTGGAAACACCATATATTTT
size: -; J: TRBJ2-6; D: -; V: TRBV28; CDR3: CASSLNRAFSGANVLTF; DNA: TGTGCCAGCAGTTTAAACAGGGCCTTCTCTGGGGCCAACGTCCTGACTTTC
size: -; J: TRBJ2-6; D: -; V: TRBV5-1; CDR3: CASSPGGAGLGANVLTF; DNA: TGCGCCAGCAGCCCCGGTGGTGCGGGGCTTGGGGCCAACGTCCTGACTTTC
size: -; J: TRBJ2-1; D: TRBD2; V: TRBV7-2; CDR3: CASSSGTSVNEQFF; DNA: TGTGCCAGCAGCTCCGGGACTAGCGTCAATGAGCAGTTCTTC
size: -; J: TRBJ2-2; D: -; V: TRBV7-2; CDR3: CASLTGNTGELFF; DNA: TGTGCCAGCCTGACAGGGAACACCGGGGAGCTGTTTTTT
size: -; J: TRBJ2-5; D: -; V: TRBV7-2; CDR3: CASSLEGGQETQYF; DNA: TGTGCCAGCAGCTTAGAGGGGGGGCAAGAGACCCAGTACTTC
size: -; J: TRBJ2-7; D: TRBD2; V: TRBV5-1; CDR3: CASSLGLAVSYEQYF; DNA: TGCGCCAGCAGCTTGGGACTAGCGGTCTCCTACGAGCAGTACTTC
size: -; J: TRBJ1-3; D: -; V: TRBV5-4; CDR3: CASSRGSDGNTIYF; DNA: TGTGCCAGCAGCCGGGGGTCAGATGGAAACACCATATATTTT
size: once; J: TRBJ2-7; D: TRBD2; V: TRBV24-1; CDR3: CATSGRTSGGPSYEQYF; DNA: TGTGCCACCAGTGGACGGACTAGCGGGGGGCCCTCCTACGAGCAGTACTTC
size: -; J: TRBJ2-1; D: TRBD2; V: TRBV2; CDR3: CASDPRGGPYNEQFF; DNA: TGTGCCAGCGACCCCCGGGGGGGGCCCTACAATGAGCAGTTCTTC
size: -; J: TRBJ1-4; D: TRBD1; V: TRBV12-3/TRBV12-4; CDR3: CASSVRGREKLFF; DNA: TGTGCCAGCAGTGTCAGGGGGCGCGAAAAACTGTTTTTT
size: -; J: TRBJ1-1; D: TRBD1; V: TRBV5-4; CDR3: CASNRQGGEAFF; DNA: TGTGCCAGCAATAGACAGGGGGGTGAAGCTTTCTTT
size: -; J: TRBJ2-5; D: TRBD1; V: TRBV7-7; CDR3: CASSYGQGARETQYF; DNA: TGTGCCAGCAGCTATGGACAGGGGGCTCGAGAGACCCAGTACTTC
size: -; J: TRBJ1-2; D: TRBD1; V: TRBV3-1/TRBV3-2; CDR3: CASSHGWQGAGYGYTF; DNA: TGTGCCAGCAGCCATGGGTGGCAGGGGGCAGGTTATGGCTACACCTTC
size: -; J: TRBJ1-5; D: TRBD1; V: TRBV6-2/TRBV6-3; CDR3: CASSIGQGGNQPQHF; DNA: TGTGCCAGCAGCATCGGACAGGGGGGGAATCAGCCCCAGCATTTT
size: -; J: TRBJ2-3; D: -; V: TRBV25-1; CDR3: CASSVRDTQYF; DNA: TGTGCCAGCAGTGTGCGAGATACGCAGTATTTT
size: -; J: TRBJ2-7; D: TRBD1; V: TRBV2; CDR3: CASRGQGSYEQYF; DNA: TGTGCCAGCAGGGGACAGGGGTCGTACGAGCAGTACTTC